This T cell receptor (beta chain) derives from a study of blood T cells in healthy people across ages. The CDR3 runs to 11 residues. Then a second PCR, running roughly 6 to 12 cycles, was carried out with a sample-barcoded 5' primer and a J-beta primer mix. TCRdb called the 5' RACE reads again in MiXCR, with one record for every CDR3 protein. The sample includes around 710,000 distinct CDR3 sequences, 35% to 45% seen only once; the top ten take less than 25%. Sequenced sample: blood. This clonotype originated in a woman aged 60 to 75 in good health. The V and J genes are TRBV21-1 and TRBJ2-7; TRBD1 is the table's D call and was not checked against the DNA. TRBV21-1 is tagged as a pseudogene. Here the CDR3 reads CASRDRGEQYF. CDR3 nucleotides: TGTGCCAGCCGGGACAGGGGCGAGCAGTACTTC.